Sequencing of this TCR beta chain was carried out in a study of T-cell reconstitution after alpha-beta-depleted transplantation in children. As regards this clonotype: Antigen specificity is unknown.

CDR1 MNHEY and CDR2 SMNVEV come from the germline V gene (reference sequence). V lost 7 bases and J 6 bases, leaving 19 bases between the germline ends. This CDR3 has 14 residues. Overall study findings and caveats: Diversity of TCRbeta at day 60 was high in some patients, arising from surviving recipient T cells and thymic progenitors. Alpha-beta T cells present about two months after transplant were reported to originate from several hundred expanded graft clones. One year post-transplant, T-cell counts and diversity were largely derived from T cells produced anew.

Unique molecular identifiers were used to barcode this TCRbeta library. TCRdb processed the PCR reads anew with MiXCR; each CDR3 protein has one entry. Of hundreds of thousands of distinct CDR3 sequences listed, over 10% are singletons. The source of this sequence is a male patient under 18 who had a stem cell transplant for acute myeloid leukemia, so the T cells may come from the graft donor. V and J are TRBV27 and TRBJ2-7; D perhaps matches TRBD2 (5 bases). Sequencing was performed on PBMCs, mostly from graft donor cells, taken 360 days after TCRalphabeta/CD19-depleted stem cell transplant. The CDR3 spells CASIWERRRPEQYF. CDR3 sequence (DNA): TGTGCCAGCATCTGGGAGCGGAGGCGCCCCGAGCAGTACTTC.